This T cell receptor (beta chain) was recorded in a study of regulatory T cells in long-lasting Graves disease. Study results and caveats: Favored usage of TRBV28, TRBJ1-2 and TRBJ2-5 was recorded in persistent disease.

Comment on this clonotype: Its antigen is not known.

The time point is: newly diagnosed GD, antithyroid drugs for less than 3 months. PBMCs provided the RNA from which the TCR library was made. The germline V gene encodes CDR1 DFQATT and CDR2 SNEGSKA (reference sequence). Germline trimming cut 7 bases from V and 5 bases from J; bases unmatched to any gene: 13. The CDR3 is made up of 15 amino acids. In building TCR beta libraries, iRepertoire HTBI primers were used together with Arm-PCR of CDR3 regions. TCRdb independently ran MiXCR on the multiplex PCR reads; one entry per CDR3 protein. The sample has around 250,000 distinct CDR3 sequences; 15% to 20% are singletons. The sample also formed part of further work on T cells in Graves' hyperthyroidism and ophthalmopathy. That paper states: Initially, a first-round RT-PCR of the TCR CDR3 employed the HTBI primer set. Most thyroid clonotypes expanded above 0.001 appeared in blood too.

J is TRBJ2-5 and V is TRBV20-1; TRBD1 matches at 10 bases. The source is a woman in her 30s with Graves disease. Sequenced material: peripheral blood mononuclear cells (PBMCs), taken at new diagnosis, from a patient treated with antithyroid drugs. CDR3 amino acids: CSVFLDRGLLETQYF. The CDR3 region has the DNA TGCAGTGTCTTTCTTGACAGGGGGCTTCTTGAGACCCAGTACTTC.